The 10 T cell receptor beta chains presented below share a single source sample, sequenced in a study of T cell responses to AZD1222 COVID-19 vaccine. TCRdb's copy holds only in-frame clones and misses some; the assay was immunoSEQ multiplex PCR. This sample yields about 86,000 clones, of which about 92% are seen a single time; under 4% belongs to the top ten. The sample consisted of peripheral blood, taken on day 0 of AZD1222 vaccination. The receptors stem from an adult in good health.

The count of this clone is one. V and J are TRBV19 and TRBJ2-7; 14 nucleotides agree with TRBD2. Germline CDR1 reads LNHDA; CDR2 reads SQIVND (reference sequence). The ends lost 4 bases at V and 4 bases at J; junction bases unmatched: 6. CDR3 length equals 16 residues. CDR3 nucleotides: TGTGCCAGTAGTAAGGGAGGGACTAGCGGGAGATACGAGCAGTACTTC. This translates into CASSKGGTSGRYEQYF.

V is TRBV28 and J is TRBJ1-5; D is possibly TRBD1 (6 bases). The CDR3 extends over 11 amino acids. Trimming took 11 bases from V and 6 from J, leaving 11 bases between them. Germline-derived CDR1 and CDR2 are MDHEN and SYDVKM. The CDR3: CAGGGGQPQHF. Here the CDR3 DNA reads TGTGCCGGGGGGGGCGGTCAGCCCCAGCATTTT.

This clone was detected a few times. This rearrangement joins TRBV28 to TRBJ2-7; TRBD1 might be the D (6 bases). The CDR3 loop spans 14 amino acids. The V gene lost 5 bases and the J gene lost 3 bases, with 14 bases spanning the gap. CDR1 is MDHEN and CDR2 is SYDVKM in the germline V gene. The CDR3 protein is CASSEQGTYYEQYF. DNA for the CDR3: TGTGCCAGCAGTGAACAGGGTACCTACTACGAGCAGTACTTC.

This clone came up a few times. Distinct nucleotide sequences in the sample also encode this CDR3. The chain carries TRBV10-1 and TRBJ2-2; D uncertain. The V end lost 0 bases, the J end lost 6 bases, and 5 bases lay between the germline ends. From germline, CDR1 is WNHNN and CDR2 SYGVQD (reference sequence). This CDR3 region has 13 residues. CDR3 nucleotides: TGCGCCAGCAGTGAGTCCCCCCCCGGGGAGCTGTTTTTT. Amino acid sequence: CASSESPPGELFF.

The rearrangement links TRBV7-9 to TRBJ1-6; no reliable D call. This CDR3 is 16 amino acids long. The V gene's germline CDR1 is SEHNR and CDR2 FQNEAQ (reference sequence). The V and J ends lost 1 base and 7 bases respectively, with 14 bases between them. CDR3 DNA: TGTGCCAGCAGCTTAGGAGAGGAGACTCAGAATTCACCCCTCCACTTT. Translated, it gives CASSLGEETQNSPLHF. The variable domain in full, with the rest retrieved from reference TRBV7-9 and TRBJ1-6, is DTGVSQNPRHKITKRGQNVTFRCDPISEHNRLYWYRQTLGQGPEFLTYFQNEAQLEKSRLLSDRFSAERPKGSFSTLEIQRTEQGDSAMYLCASSLGEETQNSPLHFGNGTRLTVT.

As regards this clone: A read error may account for a junction end that differs from germline. The V call is TRBV7-7, the J call TRBJ1-4; maybe TRBD1 (5 bases). This CDR3 is built from 14 residues. The germline V gene has CDR1 SSHAT and CDR2 FNYEAQ (reference sequence). The CDR3 protein is CASSLTAGHEKLFF. The CDR3 nucleotides read TGTGCTAGCAGCTTAACGGCAGGGCATGAAAAACTGTTTTTT. Full variable domain (rest looked up from reference TRBV7-7 and TRBJ1-4): GAGVSQSPRYKVTKRGQDVTLRCDPISSHATLYWYQQALGQGPEFLTYFNYEAQPDKSGLPSDRFSAERPEGSISTLTIQRTEQRDSAMYRCASSLTAGHEKLFFGSGTQLSVL.

The CDR3 here is CASSLGVRGFDYEQYF. Here the CDR3 DNA reads TGCGCCAGCAGCTTGGGAGTTAGAGGGTTTGACTACGAGCAGTACTTC. The J gene is TRBJ2-7, the V gene TRBV5-1; a weak D match, TRBD2 (5 bases). This CDR3 contains 16 residues. Trimming shortened V by 0 bases and J by 3 bases, and 16 bases separated the two germline ends. Germline-derived CDR1 and CDR2 are SGHRS and YFSETQ.

J is TRBJ2-5 and V is TRBV7-2, with 8 bases lining up with TRBD2. V lost 1 base to trimming and J lost 4 bases; unmatched junction nucleotides: 5. CDR3 length: 15 amino acids. Germline CDR1 SGHTA, CDR2 FQGNSA. CDR3: CASSLGGAGGETQYF. The CDR3 coding sequence is TGTGCCAGCAGCTTAGGCGGGGCGGGAGGAGAGACCCAGTACTTC.

This clone appeared a single time. The CDR3 loop is CASSLTGKGYTF. CDR3 DNA: TGTGCCAGCAGTCTGACAGGGAAGGGCTACACCTTC. The V gene is TRBV12-3 or TRBV12-4, the J gene TRBJ1-2; TRBD1 aligns across 7 bases. This CDR3 region has 12 residues. V gave up 5 bases and J gave up 8 bases; unmatched junction bases: 5.

The gene calls are TRBV19 and TRBJ1-1; D uncertain. This CDR3 is 13 amino acids long. From germline, CDR1 is LNHDA and CDR2 SQIVND (reference sequence). The V end lost 5 bases, the J end lost 3 bases, and 10 bases lay between the germline ends. The CDR3 region is CASSVAADTEAFF. The CDR3 DNA reads TGTGCCAGTAGTGTAGCAGCCGACACTGAAGCTTTCTTT.